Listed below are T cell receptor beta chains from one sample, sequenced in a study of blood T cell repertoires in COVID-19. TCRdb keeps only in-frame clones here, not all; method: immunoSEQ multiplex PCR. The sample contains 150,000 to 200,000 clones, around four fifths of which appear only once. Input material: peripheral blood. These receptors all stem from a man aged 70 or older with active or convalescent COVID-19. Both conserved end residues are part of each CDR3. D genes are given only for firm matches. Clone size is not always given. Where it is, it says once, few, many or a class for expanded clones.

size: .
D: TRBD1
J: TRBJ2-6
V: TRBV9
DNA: TGTGCCAGCAGCGTCACAGGGGGTGGTGGGGCCAACGTCCTGACTTTC
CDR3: CASSVTGGGGANVLTF

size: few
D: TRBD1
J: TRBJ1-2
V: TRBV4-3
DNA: TGCGCCAGCAGCCAAGCCGGACAGGGGCACTATGGCTACACCTTC
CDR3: CASSQAGQGHYGYTF

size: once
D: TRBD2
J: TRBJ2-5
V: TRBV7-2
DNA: TGTGCCAGCAAGGGGGGGCTAGCGGGGCGCGAGACCCAGTACTTC
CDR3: CASKGGLAGRETQYF

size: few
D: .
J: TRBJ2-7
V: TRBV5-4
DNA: TGTGCCAGCAGCTTGATGAAGGCAGGGATAACGAACGAGCAGTACTTC
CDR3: CASSLMKAGITNEQYF

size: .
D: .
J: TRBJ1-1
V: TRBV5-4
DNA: TGTGCCAGCAGCTTTAGTCGGACAAACACTGAAGCTTTCTTT
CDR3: CASSFSRTNTEAFF

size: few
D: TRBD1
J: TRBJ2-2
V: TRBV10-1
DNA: TGCGCCAGCAGTGGGCTCCGGGACAGGCATCAGGAGTTCACCGGGGAGCTGTTTTTT
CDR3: CASSGLRDRHQEFTGELFF

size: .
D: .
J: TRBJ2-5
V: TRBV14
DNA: TGTGCCAGCAGCCCCCTTGGGGGGTCCCGCCAAGAGACCCAGTACTTC
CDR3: CASSPLGGSRQETQYF

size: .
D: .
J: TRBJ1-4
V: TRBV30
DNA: TGTGCCTGGAGTGTTAGCGGCATGCCTAATGAAAAACTGTTTTTT
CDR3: CAWSVSGMPNEKLFF

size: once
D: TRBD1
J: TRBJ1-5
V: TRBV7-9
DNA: TGTGCCAGCAGCCAGGGACAGGGGAACAATCAGCCCCAGCATTTT
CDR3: CASSQGQGNNQPQHF

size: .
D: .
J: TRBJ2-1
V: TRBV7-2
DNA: TGTGCCAGCAGCTTAGCCCTGTCCTACAATGAGCAGTTCTTC
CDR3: CASSLALSYNEQFF

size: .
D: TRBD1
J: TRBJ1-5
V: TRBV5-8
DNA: TGTGCCAGCAGCTTTACAGGGGGCCAGCCCCAGCATTTT
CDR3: CASSFTGGQPQHF

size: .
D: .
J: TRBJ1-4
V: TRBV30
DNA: TGTGCCTGGAGCCTAAAGTATTCTGAAAAACTGTTTTTT
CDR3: CAWSLKYSEKLFF

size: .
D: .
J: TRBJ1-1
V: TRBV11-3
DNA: TGTGCCAGCAGCTTAGTTGGCAGTAAGAACACTGAAGCTTTCTTT
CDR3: CASSLVGSKNTEAFF

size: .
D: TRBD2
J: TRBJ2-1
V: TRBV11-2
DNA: TGTGCCAGCAGCCTCGGGACTAGCAGAAACAATGAGCAGTTCTTC
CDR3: CASSLGTSRNNEQFF

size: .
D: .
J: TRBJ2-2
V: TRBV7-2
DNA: TGTGCCAGCACCATACAGGCCACCGGGGAGCTGTTTTTT
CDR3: CASTIQATGELFF

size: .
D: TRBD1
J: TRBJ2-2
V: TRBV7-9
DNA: TGTGCCATCTTACAGGGGGCTGGGAACACCGGGGAGCTGTTTTTT
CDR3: CAILQGAGNTGELFF

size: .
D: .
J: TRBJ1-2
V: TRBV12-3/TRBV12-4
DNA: TGTGCCAGCACCCTGGCAGGGGTCTATGGCTACACCTTC
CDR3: CASTLAGVYGYTF

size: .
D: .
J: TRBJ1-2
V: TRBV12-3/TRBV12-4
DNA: TGTGCCAGCAGTGGGTCGGGCTATGGCTACACCTTC
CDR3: CASSGSGYGYTF

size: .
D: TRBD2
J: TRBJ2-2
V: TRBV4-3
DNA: TGCGCCAGCAGCCCGCGACTAGCGGGGGAGACCGGGGAGCTGTTTTTT
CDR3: CASSPRLAGETGELFF

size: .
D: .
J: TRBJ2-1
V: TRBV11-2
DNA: TGTGCCAGCAGCTTAGGGACTGTCCCCTGGAATGAGCAGTTCTTC
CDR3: CASSLGTVPWNEQFF

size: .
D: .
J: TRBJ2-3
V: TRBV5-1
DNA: TGCGCCAGCAGCCTTCAGCTAGCGGTCCAAGGGGGTACGCAGTATTTT
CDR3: CASSLQLAVQGGTQYF

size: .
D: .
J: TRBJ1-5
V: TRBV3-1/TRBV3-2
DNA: TGTGCCAGCAGCGCGGTTGATAGCAATCAGCCCCAGCATTTT
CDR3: CASSAVDSNQPQHF

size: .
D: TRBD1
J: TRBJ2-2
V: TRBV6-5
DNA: TGTGCCACCTACAGGGGCGCCGGGGAGCTGTTTTTT
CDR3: CATYRGAGELFF

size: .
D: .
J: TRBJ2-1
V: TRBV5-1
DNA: TGCGCCAGCAGCTGGGGCTTCGGCTCCAGCTCCTACAATGAGCAGTTCTTC
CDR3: CASSWGFGSSSYNEQFF

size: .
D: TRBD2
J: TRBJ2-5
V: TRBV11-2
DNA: TGTGCCAGCAGTAAAGGACTAGCGGGGGAAGGGGAGACCCAGTACTTC
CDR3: CASSKGLAGEGETQYF

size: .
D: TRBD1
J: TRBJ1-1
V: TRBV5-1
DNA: TGCGCCAGCAGCCCCGGACAGGGCCCTCTGAACACTGAAGCTTTCTTT
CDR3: CASSPGQGPLNTEAFF

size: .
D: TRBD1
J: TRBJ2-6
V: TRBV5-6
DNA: TGTGCCAGCAGCAACAGGGGGGTCCTCTCTGGGGCCAACGTCCTGACTTTC
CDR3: CASSNRGVLSGANVLTF

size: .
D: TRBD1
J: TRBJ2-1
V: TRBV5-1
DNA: TGCGCCAGCAGCTCCTTGGACAGGGGAACAAATGAGCAGTTCTTC
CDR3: CASSSLDRGTNEQFF

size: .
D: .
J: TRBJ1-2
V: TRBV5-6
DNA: TGTGCCAGCAGCTCCCTCTATGGCTACACCTTC
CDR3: CASSSLYGYTF

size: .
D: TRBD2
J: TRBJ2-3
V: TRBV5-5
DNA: TGTGCCAGCAGCTTGGGGACTAGCGGGGGGACAGATACGCAGTATTTT
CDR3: CASSLGTSGGTDTQYF

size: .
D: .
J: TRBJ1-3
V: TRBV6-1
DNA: TGTGCCAGCAGTGAAGTAGTAACCTACTCTGGAAACACCATATATTTT
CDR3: CASSEVVTYSGNTIYF

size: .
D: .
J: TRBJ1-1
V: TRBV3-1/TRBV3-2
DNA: TGTGCCAGCAGCCAAGGGGCCGGGAGGATTGAAGCTTTCTTT
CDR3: CASSQGAGRIEAFF

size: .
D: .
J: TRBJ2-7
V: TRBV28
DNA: TGTGCCAGCAGTTTAGGTGGCAAGCGTAACTCCCCCTACGAGCAGTACTTC
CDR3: CASSLGGKRNSPYEQYF

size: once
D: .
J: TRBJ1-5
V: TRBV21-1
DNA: TGTGCCAGGGGCGGGGGAAAAGGGCCCCAGCATTTT
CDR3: CARGGGKGPQHF

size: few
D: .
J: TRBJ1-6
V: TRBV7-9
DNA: TGTGCCAGCAGGGATGGGACACCCGGATCACCCCTCCACTTT
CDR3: CASRDGTPGSPLHF

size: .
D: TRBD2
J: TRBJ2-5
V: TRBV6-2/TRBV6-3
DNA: TGTGCCAGCAGTCCGCCCAAGCGGGGGTCCAAAGAGACCCAGTACTTC
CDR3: CASSPPKRGSKETQYF